This TCR beta chain is drawn from a study of graft-versus-host responses after intestinal transplantation. Study-wide background: Following induction with anti-thymocyte globulin, all recipients were given tacrolimus and steroids for 2 to 4 years.

Study findings and constraints: Ileal or blood samples showed some GvH clones first, and such clones were also found in recipient marrow. The study found high graft-versus-host to host-versus-graft clonal ratios in allografts of patients with graft-donor T cell macrochimerism.

There are 13 residues in the CDR3. Trimming removed 6 bases from V and 7 bases from J; junction bases left unmatched: 6. CDR1 is MNHNS and CDR2 is SASEGT in the germline V gene. The count of this clone is one. What it binds is not known. Repertoires were generated with immunoSEQ multiplex PCR, while TCRdb's copy carries only in-frame clones and drops some. This sample has some 86,000 clones, with about 89% found just once. This sequence was found in a human donor who received an intestinal transplant. The chain employs TRBV6-1 and TRBJ2-1; 7 bases are shared with TRBD1. Sample: unstimulated CD8+ T cells sorted from spleen or lymph node cells, taken before intestinal transplant. The CDR3 sequence: CASRRTGWNEQFF. CDR3 nucleotide sequence: TGTGCCAGCAGGAGGACAGGTTGGAATGAGCAGTTCTTC.